One and the same sample provided the 8 T cell receptor beta chains below, sequenced in a study of beta chain features in type 1 diabetes. The study, taken as a whole, reports: Researchers report that Type 1 diabetes patients had moderately but significantly shorter TCRB CDR3s across all four CD4+ subsets.

Antigens of these TCRs are unknown. TCRB transcripts that were expressed got sequenced, as all of the isolated RNA had been reverse transcribed. The table came from immunoSEQ multiplex PCR; TCRdb's copy has only in-frame clones and leaves some out. The data contain approximately 170,000 clones, 7.8% of them singletons. The source material was central memory CD4+ T cells from blood. These TCRs come from a woman aged 40 to 50 with type 1 diabetes.

This clone came up a few times. V gene TRBV11-2 combines with J gene TRBJ2-1; 7 positions match TRBD1. CDR3 length equals 17 residues. Germline CDR1 SGHAT, CDR2 FQNNGV. The V segment lost 6 bases and the J segment 1 base; nucleotides outside the gene matches: 12. This CDR3 is CASSSPGTEKSYNEQFF. Here the CDR3 DNA reads TGTGCCAGCAGTTCTCCCGGGACAGAAAAATCCTACAATGAGCAGTTCTTC.

There are a few counts of this clone. The CDR3 loop is CASSPLSGEQYF. CDR3 coding DNA: TGTGCCAGCAGTCCGCTGTCGGGAGAGCAGTACTTC. V gene TRBV25-1 combines with J gene TRBJ2-7; maybe TRBD2 (5 bases). CDR1 and CDR2 from the germline V gene are MGHDK and SYGVNS. CDR3 size: 12 residues. The V end lost 5 bases, the J end lost 7 bases, and 12 bases lay between the germline ends.

The chain uses TRBV4-3 and TRBJ1-5; 8 bases line up with TRBD1. The CDR3 runs to 16 residues. CDR1 is LGHNA, CDR2 YSLEER, per germline. The J segment lost 4 bases and the V segment lost 1 base, leaving 6 bases of the junction unmatched. CDR3 DNA sequence: TGCGCCAGCAGCCAAGCATTGACAGGGGATAATCAGCCCCAGCATTTT. This translates into CASSQALTGDNQPQHF.

V and J are TRBV7-8 and TRBJ2-5; 14 bases are shared with TRBD2. Germline CDR1 SGHVS, CDR2 FQNEAQ. The CDR3 totals 16 residues. Losses at the gene ends were 5 bases for V and 4 bases for J; bases not matched to a gene: 6. CDR3 sequence reads: CASSPRTSGGSETQYF. The DNA for the CDR3 is TGTGCCAGCAGCCCCCGGACTAGCGGGGGGTCAGAGACCCAGTACTTC.

In its sample, this clone was seen a few times. The chain has TRBV7-9 and TRBJ2-5; D is perhaps TRBD2 (6 bases). The V gene's germline CDR1 is SEHNR and CDR2 FQNEAQ (reference sequence). Trimming shortened V by 5 bases and J by 4 bases, and 14 bases separated the two germline ends. This CDR3 comprises 14 residues. The DNA of the CDR3 is TGTGCCAGCAGCCTCACAGCGGGTGCAGAGACCCAGTACTTC. Protein sequence: CASSLTAGAETQYF.

A few counts support this clone. The V call is TRBV7-8, the J call TRBJ2-3, with D uncertain. The germline V gene encodes CDR1 SGHVS and CDR2 FQNEAQ. Trimming cost V 1 base and J 0 bases, with 5 bases left between them. The CDR3 spans 14 residues. In DNA form, the CDR3 reads TGTGCCAGCAGCTTAGGGAGTAGCACAGATACGCAGTATTTT. Translating it yields CASSLGSSTDTQYF.

The chain employs TRBV28 and TRBJ2-7; TRBD2 might be the D (6 bases). This CDR3 region has 12 residues. Trimming took 4 bases from V and 7 from J, leaving 11 bases between them. The germline V gene encodes CDR1 MDHEN and CDR2 SYDVKM. For the CDR3, the DNA is TGTGCCAGCAGTTGGGGGGTCGGGGAGCAGTACTTC. Its protein product is CASSWGVGEQYF.

CDR3: CASSQGLRVSRAFF. The CDR3 DNA reads as TGTGCCAGCAGCCAAGGACTCAGGGTTTCTCGCGCTTTCTTT. This chain links TRBV14 with TRBJ1-1; D perhaps matches TRBD1 (5 bases). CDR3 length: 14 residues. The V end was cut by 1 base, the J end by 11 bases, with 17 bases between. The germline V gene encodes CDR1 SGHDN and CDR2 FVKESK.